Following are 4 T cell receptor beta chains from one sample sequenced in a study of T cell responses to AZD1222 COVID-19 vaccine. Profiling relied on immunoSEQ multiplex PCR, and the TCRdb table lists in-frame clones only, not all of them. Of 110,000 or so clones in the sample, roughly 90% were seen once. This specimen was peripheral blood, taken on day 0 of MenACWY control vaccination. These receptors were taken from an adult in good health.

This chain links TRBV9 with TRBJ1-2; D possibly corresponds to TRBD1 (6 bases). The CDR3 extends over 15 amino acids. Germline-derived CDR1 and CDR2 are SGDLS and YYNGEE. V dropped 0 bases and J dropped 4 bases, with 13 bases sitting between them. CDR3 nucleotide sequence: TGTGCCAGCAGCGTAGAAGGGGGGCCCACCTATGGCTACACCTTC. It encodes CASSVEGGPTYGYTF.

This clone was counted a single time. The rearrangement links TRBV5-1 to TRBJ2-5; no clear D gene. V lost 0 bases and J 1 base, leaving 7 bases between the germline ends. CDR1 is SGHRS and CDR2 is YFSETQ in the germline V gene. The CDR3 loop spans 14 amino acids. CDR3 loop: CASSLAGSQETQYF. CDR3 nucleotide sequence: TGCGCCAGCAGCTTGGCTGGCAGCCAAGAGACCCAGTACTTC.

The chain employs TRBV28 and TRBJ1-6, with D perhaps TRBD1 (6 bases). The CDR3 loop spans 14 amino acids. Germline CDR1 is MDHEN and CDR2 is SYDVKM. Trimming pared 4 bases from V and 7 bases from J, leaving 11 bases between. CDR3 coding DNA: TGTGCCAGCAGTTCCGGGACAACAAATTCACCCCTCCACTTT. Translated, it gives CASSSGTTNSPLHF.

The J gene is TRBJ1-1, the V gene TRBV5-1; unclear D gene. The length of the CDR3 is 14 residues. The V end was cut by 0 bases, the J end by 1 base, with 7 bases between. CDR1 and CDR2 (germline): SGHRS, YFSETQ. In DNA form, the CDR3 reads TGCGCCAGCAGCTTGGTTAGGGAGAACACTGAAGCTTTCTTT. Its translation: CASSLVRENTEAFF.